Shown below are 8 T cell receptor beta chains from a single sample sequenced in a study of blood T cells in healthy people across ages. Alongside a J-beta primer mix, a sample-barcoded 5' primer served in a second PCR lasting roughly 7 to 12 cycles. One entry per CDR3 protein results from TCRdb running MiXCR on the 5' RACE reads. In the table there are over 1,500,000 distinct CDR3 sequences, around half of which are singletons. Input material: blood. These receptors originate from a woman aged 35 to 49 in good health.

This clonotype was counted ten times or more. The rearrangement uses TRBV6-5 and TRBJ2-5; D is perhaps TRBD2 (6 bases). The CDR3 is made up of 13 amino acids. Trimming left V 10 bases short and J 4 bases short, with 16 bases between. CDR1 is MNHEY, CDR2 SVGAGI, per germline. CDR3 sequence: CATESGLAETQYF. Here the CDR3 DNA reads TGTGCCACCGAATCGGGACTCGCAGAGACCCAGTACTTC.

The J gene is TRBJ2-5, the V gene TRBV9; 7 bases line up with TRBD1. The V gene end was trimmed by 3 bases and the J gene end by 11 bases; junction bases not matched to a gene: 13. Germline V gives CDR1 SGDLS, CDR2 YYNGEE. This CDR3 spans 14 amino acids. In nucleotides, the CDR3 is TGTGCCAGCAGCGCCCGCTCCCCGGGGACAGAGCAGTACTTC. Its translation is CASSARSPGTEQYF.

Only a few counts were recorded for this clonotype. The chain uses TRBV7-8 and TRBJ2-7; 9 nucleotides agree with TRBD1. The CDR3 contains 15 residues. V lost 3 bases, J lost 7 bases, and 10 bases stayed unmatched. Germline CDR1 is SGHVS and CDR2 is FQNEAQ. CDR3 region: CASSFTGGGGHEQYF. The CDR3 DNA sequence: TGTGCCAGCAGCTTTACAGGGGGCGGAGGTCATGAGCAGTACTTC.

The chain has TRBV5-6 and TRBJ2-7, with TRBD1 identical over 7 bases. The DNA end is a closer match to TRBJ2-5, so the J assignment may be wrong. The germline V gene encodes CDR1 SGHDT and CDR2 YYEEEE. The CDR3 loop spans 17 amino acids. In DNA, the CDR3 is TGTGCCAGCAGCTTGGCAGGGGGACAGAATGGGGAAGAGACCCAGTACTTC. Translated, it gives CASSLAGGQNGEETQYF.

The chain recombines TRBV7-8 with TRBJ2-7; 10 bases align to TRBD2. CDR1 SGHVS and CDR2 FQNEAQ come from the germline V gene. The CDR3 contains 16 residues. The V and J ends lost 5 bases and 3 bases, in that order; junction bases with no gene match: 10. The CDR3 region is CASSAGGLAGVYEQYF. The CDR3 coding sequence is TGTGCCAGCAGCGCAGGGGGCCTAGCGGGGGTCTACGAGCAGTACTTC.

This clonotype was seen a few times. The gene calls are TRBV6-2 or TRBV6-3 and TRBJ2-7, with 10 bases lining up with TRBD1. The CDR3 runs 14 residues. Losses at the gene ends were 6 bases for V and 5 bases for J; bases not matched to a gene: 7. CDR1 MNHEY and CDR2 SVGEGT come from the germline V gene. The CDR3: CASSQGTGVNEQYF. The CDR3 DNA reads as TGTGCCAGCAGCCAAGGGACAGGGGTCAACGAGCAGTACTTC.

This clonotype was seen a few times. The V gene is TRBV20-1, the J gene TRBJ1-2, with D possibly matching TRBD1 (5 bases). V lost 3 bases, J lost 7 bases, and 15 bases lay in between. CDR1 and CDR2 from the germline V gene are DFQATT and SNEGSKA (reference sequence). The CDR3 runs to 13 residues. The CDR3 nucleotides are TGCAGTGCTAGGAGGGGTTTATGGGGTGGCTACACCTTC. This sequence encodes CSARRGLWGGYTF.

V usage is TRBV20-1 and J usage is TRBJ2-7; unclear D gene. The J call may not be correct, given that the DNA end is closer to TRBJ2-5. The CDR3 is 11 amino acids. The V gene's germline CDR1 is DFQATT and CDR2 SNEGSKA (reference sequence). The CDR3 sequence: CSAPLRETQYF. DNA of the CDR3: TGCAGTGCCCCCCTCAGGGAGACCCAGTACTTC.